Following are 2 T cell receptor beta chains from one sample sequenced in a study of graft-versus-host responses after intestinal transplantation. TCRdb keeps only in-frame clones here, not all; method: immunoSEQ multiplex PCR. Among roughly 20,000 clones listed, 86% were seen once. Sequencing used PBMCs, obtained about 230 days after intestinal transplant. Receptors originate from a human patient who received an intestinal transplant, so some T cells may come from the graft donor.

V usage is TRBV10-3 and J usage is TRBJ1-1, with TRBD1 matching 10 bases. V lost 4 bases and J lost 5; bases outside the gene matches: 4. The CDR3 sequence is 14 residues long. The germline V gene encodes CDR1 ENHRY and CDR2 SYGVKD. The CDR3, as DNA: TGTGCCATCAGTGTACAGGACAGGGGGACTGAAGCTTTCTTT. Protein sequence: CAISVQDRGTEAFF.

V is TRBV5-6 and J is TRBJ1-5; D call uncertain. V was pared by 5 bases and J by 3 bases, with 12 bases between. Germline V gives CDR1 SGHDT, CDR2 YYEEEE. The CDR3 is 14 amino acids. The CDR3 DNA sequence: TGTGCCAGCAGTTATTCGGTTAACAATCAGCCCCAGCATTTT. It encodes CASSYSVNNQPQHF.